One sample yielded the 30 T cell receptor beta chains listed below, sequenced in a study of OX40 agonist ivuxolimab in advanced cancers. Sequencing used immunoSEQ multiplex PCR; TCRdb keeps in-frame clones, though not all of them. The table lists roughly 29,000 clones, around 87% of them singletons. Sequences were derived from CD4+ or CD8+ T cells sorted from blood, sampled in a trial of the OX40 agonist ivuxolimab. These receptors all come from an adult with an advanced solid tumor such as melanoma, head and neck, liver or kidney cancer.

The chain has TRBV4-1 and TRBJ1-1, with TRBD1 as a possible D gene (6 bases). CDR1 and CDR2 (germline): MGHRA, YSYEKL. The CDR3 totals 14 residues. Trimming took 5 bases from V and 2 from J, leaving 12 bases between them. This CDR3 is CASSFDRFNTEAFF. CDR3 nucleotides: TGCGCCAGCAGCTTCGACAGGTTTAACACTGAAGCTTTCTTT.

In this sample, this clone turned up once. The CDR3 coding sequence is TGTGCCACCAGTACGACAGGCCATGGGGCTGAAGCTTTCTTT. It codes for CATSTTGHGAEAFF. This rearrangement joins TRBV15 to TRBJ1-1; TRBD1 is a possible D gene (6 bases). Between the trimmed V and J ends, which lost 6 bases and 6 bases, there was a span of 17 bases. The germline V gene has CDR1 LNHNV and CDR2 YYDKDF (reference sequence). The CDR3 is made up of 14 amino acids. Together with reference TRBV15 and TRBJ1-1, the CDR3 gives the full variable domain: DAMVIQNPRYQVTQFGKPVTLSCSQTLNHNVMYWYQQKSSQAPKLLFHYYDKDFNNEADTPDNFQSRRPNTSFCFLDIRSPGLGDTAMYLCATSTTGHGAEAFFGQGTRLTVV.

The V call is TRBV25-1, the J call TRBJ1-2; D is ambiguous. The germline V gene has CDR1 MGHDK and CDR2 SYGVNS. V shed 5 bases and J shed 3 bases, with 7 bases lying between them. This CDR3 is 12 amino acids long. CDR3 sequence: CASSYNDYGYTF. The CDR3 nucleotides are TGTGCCAGCAGTTATAATGACTATGGCTACACCTTC.

This clone was picked up one time. The chain recombines TRBV6-1 with TRBJ2-4; 7 bases align to TRBD1. The length of the CDR3 is 13 residues. V shed 6 bases, J shed 9 bases, and the junction held 8 bases outside the gene matches. Germline loops: CDR1 MNHNS, CDR2 SASEGT. CDR3 in DNA: TGTGCCAGCAGGCCTCAACAGGGGACCATTCAGTACTTC. This encodes CASRPQQGTIQYF.

The V call is TRBV6-1, the J call TRBJ1-2, with D possibly TRBD1 on 5 matching bases. V dropped 1 base and J dropped 4 bases, with 10 bases sitting between them. The CDR3 is 14 residues long. The germline CDR1 and CDR2 sequences are MNHNS and SASEGT. CDR3 DNA sequence: TGTGCCAGCAGTGAAGGGGACGGGCTCTATGGCTACACCTTC. Translated, it gives CASSEGDGLYGYTF.

This rearrangement joins TRBV11-1 to TRBJ1-1; D remains ambiguous. The CDR3 is 13 amino acids. Trimming removed 4 bases at V and 4 bases at J, with 10 bases between. The germline V gene has CDR1 SGHAT and CDR2 FQDESV (reference sequence). CDR3 nucleotides: TGTGCCAGCAGCTCCCTAGAAGGCACTGAAGCTTTCTTT. This translates into CASSSLEGTEAFF.

The J gene is TRBJ1-3, the V gene TRBV11-2; D uncertain. The V and J ends lost 3 bases and 2 bases respectively, with 2 bases between them. Germline CDR1 and CDR2: SGHAT and FQNNGV. The CDR3 is 12 residues long. CDR3: CASSFPGNTIYF. CDR3 coding DNA: TGTGCCAGCAGCTTCCCTGGAAACACCATATATTTT.

This chain uses TRBV14 with TRBJ2-1; TRBD2 agrees at 8 bases. With 3 bases clipped from V and 2 bases from J, the junction kept 3 bases outside the gene matches. This CDR3 is 15 amino acids long. The germline V gene encodes CDR1 SGHDN and CDR2 FVKESK. The CDR3 reads CASSHSGGTYNEQFF. CDR3 DNA sequence: TGTGCCAGCAGCCACAGCGGGGGAACCTACAATGAGCAGTTCTTC.

This chain uses TRBV10-2 with TRBJ2-7; tentative D call: TRBD1 (6 bases). CDR3 length: 13 amino acids. V was cut by 3 bases and J by 2 bases, with 8 bases left in between. The germline V gene has CDR1 WSHSY and CDR2 SAAADI. Written as DNA, the CDR3 is TGCGCCAGCAGTGAAGACAGGACCTACGAGCAGTACTTC. It yields the protein CASSEDRTYEQYF.

This clone is medium-sized within its sample. This chain joins TRBV19 and TRBJ2-7; TRBD1 might be the D (5 bases). CDR3 length: 14 amino acids. Germline lookup yields CDR1 LNHDA and CDR2 SQIVND (reference sequence). The germline V and J ends were trimmed by 6 bases and 5 bases, with 17 bases remaining between them. The CDR3 loop reads CASRSRQSPDEQYF. Here the CDR3 DNA reads TGTGCCAGTAGGTCCCGACAGAGCCCAGACGAGCAGTACTTC.

The table lists this clone with a count of one. The chain couples TRBV6-5 to TRBJ2-7, with TRBD1 matching 9 bases. The CDR3 length is 11 residues. The germline gives CDR1 MNHEY, CDR2 SVGAGI. V lost 4 bases to trimming and J lost 13 bases; unmatched junction nucleotides: 5. The DNA of the CDR3 is TGTGCCAGCAGTTCCACAGGGGGCGCTTACTTC. Translation: CASSSTGGAYF.

This chain joins TRBV6-1 and TRBJ2-3, with 8 bases lining up with TRBD2. J gave up 5 bases and V 1 base, and 5 bases lay outside the gene matches. CDR1 is MNHNS and CDR2 is SASEGT in the germline V gene. This CDR3 has 15 amino acids. This CDR3 reads CASSEVERGLDTQYF. DNA for the CDR3: TGTGCCAGCAGTGAAGTGGAGCGGGGGTTAGATACGCAGTATTTT.

The chain carries TRBV23-1 and TRBJ1-1; maybe TRBD1 (6 bases). TRBV23-1 is sorted into the ORF group, with uncertain function. The V end was cut by 4 bases, the J end by 0 bases, with 15 bases between. CDR3 length equals 16 residues. The CDR3 DNA reads as TGCGCCAGCAGTCCTCAGTCAGGGACAATGAACACTGAAGCTTTCTTT. This sequence encodes CASSPQSGTMNTEAFF.

This chain connects TRBV6-5 to TRBJ2-7; D is perhaps TRBD2 (5 bases). The CDR3 has 15 residues. V dropped 3 bases and J dropped 11 bases, with 23 bases sitting between them. Germline CDR1 MNHEY, CDR2 SVGAGI. CDR3 sequence reads: CASSYEWSGGFGEYF. DNA of the CDR3: TGTGCCAGCAGTTATGAATGGTCCGGAGGATTTGGAGAGTACTTC.

The chain couples TRBV7-8 to TRBJ2-5, with 12 nucleotides matching TRBD2. V dropped 7 bases and J dropped 1; count of bases not matched to a gene: 16. The CDR3 covers 19 residues. Germline V gives CDR1 SGHVS, CDR2 FQNEAQ. The CDR3 bases are TGTGCCAGCATCCTCGCGGGCCTGACTAGCGGGGGCCTCCAAGAGACCCAGTACTTC. Translated, it gives CASILAGLTSGGLQETQYF.

This clone was recorded once. The V and J genes are TRBV19 and TRBJ1-5; TRBD1 might be the D (5 bases). Trimming left V 3 bases short and J 8 bases short, with 14 bases between. CDR1 is LNHDA, CDR2 SQIVND, per germline (reference sequence). The CDR3 has 14 amino acids. CDR3: CASSISRAAEPQHF. CDR3 DNA: TGTGCCAGTAGTATCTCCAGGGCGGCGGAGCCCCAGCATTTT.

This chain uses TRBV18 with TRBJ2-7; D not certain. The CDR3 totals 20 residues. Trimming stripped 2 bases from V and 3 bases from J, with 29 bases between. Germline loops: CDR1 KGHSH, CDR2 LQKENI. This CDR3 is CASSPGAKIFTANPNYEQYF. CDR3 bases: TGTGCCAGCTCACCAGGAGCTAAAATCTTCACCGCTAACCCGAACTACGAGCAGTACTTC.

The rearrangement uses TRBV9 and TRBJ1-2; D might be TRBD1 (5 bases). The germline gives CDR1 SGDLS, CDR2 YYNGEE. Trimming took off 3 bases at V and 4 bases at J, with 28 bases between the two ends. CDR3 length equals 19 residues. This CDR3 reads CASSGDPRGGTFAGYGYTF. The CDR3 DNA reads as TGTGCCAGCAGCGGGGATCCTCGTGGGGGAACTTTCGCGGGCTATGGCTACACCTTC.

As DNA, the CDR3 is TGTGCCAGCAGCCCCTTCAAAATGGGGAACACCGGGGAGCTGTTTTTT. Encoded protein: CASSPFKMGNTGELFF. The chain is built from TRBV13 and TRBJ2-2; D gene uncertain. Trimming left V 5 bases short and J 1 base short, with 14 bases between. CDR3 length equals 16 residues. CDR1 and CDR2 from the germline V gene are PRHDT and FYEKMQ (reference sequence).

As concerns this clone: A read error may account for a junction end that differs from germline. The V call is TRBV5-1, the J call TRBJ1-1, with D uncertain. Germline loops: CDR1 SGHRS, CDR2 YFSETQ. The CDR3 sequence is 12 residues long. CDR3 protein: CASRLGNTEAFF. The CDR3 DNA is TGCGCCAGCAGGTTGGGGAACACTGAAGCTTTCTTT.

V usage is TRBV4-2 and J usage is TRBJ2-5; 8 bases agree with TRBD2. Germline-derived CDR1 and CDR2 are LGHNA and YNFKEQ. Trimming cost V 6 bases and J 1 base; bases outside gene matches: 7. The CDR3 runs 15 residues. CDR3 nucleotide sequence: TGTGCCAGCAGTCGGCTCGGGGGGGCCCAAGAGACCCAGTACTTC. This gives the protein CASSRLGGAQETQYF.

The chain links TRBV4-1 to TRBJ2-2; D not resolved. The V gene's germline CDR1 is MGHRA and CDR2 YSYEKL. The germline V and J ends were trimmed by 0 bases and 5 bases, with 10 bases remaining between them. The CDR3 is 15 residues long. The CDR3 loop is CASSQDSRITGELFF. The CDR3 DNA sequence: TGCGCCAGCAGCCAAGATAGCCGGATTACCGGGGAGCTGTTTTTT.

The rearrangement links TRBV10-2 to TRBJ1-3; weak D call: TRBD1 (5 bases). The CDR3 runs to 14 residues. CDR1 and CDR2 (germline): WSHSY, SAAADI. Trimming took off 4 bases at V and 2 bases at J, with 9 bases between the two ends. CDR3 sequence: CASSGGTTGNTIYF. The CDR3 coding sequence is TGCGCCAGCAGTGGGGGGACCACTGGAAACACCATATATTTT.

V and J are TRBV4-1 and TRBJ2-7; D remains unclear. V shed 0 bases and J shed 2 bases, with 8 bases lying between them. The germline gives CDR1 MGHRA, CDR2 YSYEKL. The CDR3 spans 14 residues. CDR3 amino acids: CASSQDQQTYEQYF. CDR3 DNA: TGCGCCAGCAGCCAAGATCAACAGACCTACGAGCAGTACTTC.

The gene calls are TRBV7-9 and TRBJ1-4; weak D call: TRBD1 (6 bases). The CDR3 is made up of 15 amino acids. The V gene's germline CDR1 is SEHNR and CDR2 FQNEAQ (reference sequence). Trimming cost V 5 bases and J 2 bases, with 12 bases left between them. The CDR3 protein is CASSPGGATNEKLFF. The CDR3 DNA reads TGTGCCAGCAGCCCGGGGGGGGCGACTAATGAAAAACTGTTTTTT.

The sample holds a few counts of this clone. The J gene is TRBJ1-1, the V gene TRBV11-1; TRBD1 is a possible D gene (6 bases). Germline values: CDR1 SGHAT, CDR2 FQDESV (reference sequence). The CDR3 is 13 amino acids. V lost 4 bases and J lost 6, with 12 bases in between. The CDR3 sequence is CASSSRQAAEAFF. In nucleotides, the CDR3 is TGTGCCAGCAGCTCAAGACAGGCGGCTGAAGCTTTCTTT.

This chain joins TRBV4-1 and TRBJ2-7; D is unclear. CDR1 is MGHRA, CDR2 YSYEKL, per germline. Trimming removed 0 bases from V and 2 bases from J, with 8 bases in between. The CDR3 spans 14 residues. CDR3 amino acids: CASSQEAGPYEQYF. The DNA for the CDR3 is TGCGCCAGCAGCCAAGAGGCAGGTCCCTACGAGCAGTACTTC.

This chain connects TRBV9 to TRBJ2-7; the D gene is possibly TRBD1 (6 bases). The germline V and J ends were trimmed by 0 bases and 2 bases, with 12 bases remaining between them. The CDR3 consists of 15 residues. Germline V lookup: CDR1 SGDLS, CDR2 YYNGEE. The chain's CDR3 is CASSVAQGFTYEQYF. The CDR3 DNA is TGTGCCAGCAGCGTAGCGCAGGGGTTCACCTACGAGCAGTACTTC. The full variable domain, with the rest looked up from reference TRBV9 and TRBJ2-7, is DSGVTQTPKHLITATGQRVTLRCSPRSGDLSVYWYQQSLDQGLQFLIQYYNGEERAKGNILERFSAQQFPDLHSELNLSSLELGDSALYFCASSVAQGFTYEQYFGPGTRLTVT.

The chain has TRBV10-3 and TRBJ1-1; 11 nucleotides agree with TRBD1. Germline V gene sequence: CDR1 ENHRY, CDR2 SYGVKD. Trimming at V came to 7 bases and at J to 4 bases, leaving 14 bases not matched to a gene. The CDR3 runs 17 residues. The CDR3 is CAINSADRGLLGTEAFF. The CDR3 nucleotides read TGTGCCATCAACTCGGCGGACAGGGGGCTTTTGGGCACTGAAGCTTTCTTT.

The gene calls are TRBV7-2 and TRBJ1-4; TRBD1 might be the D (6 bases). Trimming removed 1 base at V and 8 bases at J, with 11 bases between. Germline lookup yields CDR1 SGHTA and CDR2 FQGNSA. This CDR3 comprises 14 residues. CDR3 amino acids: CASSLEGGAEKLFF. The CDR3 bases are TGTGCCAGCAGCTTAGAGGGGGGCGCCGAAAAACTGTTTTTT.